The 20 T cell receptor beta chains listed next were all sequenced from one sample in a study of T cells in Graves' hyperthyroidism and ophthalmopathy. Amplified TCR beta CDR3 regions derived from RNA transcripts. First-round RT-PCR of the TCR CDR3 relied on the HTBI primer set. TCRdb reprocessed the multiplex PCR reads via MiXCR and lists one record per CDR3 protein. The sample consists of 400,000 to 550,000 distinct CDR3 sequences, roughly 14% of them appearing once. Specimen: blood. The receptor source for this set is a woman under 30 with Graves' hyperthyroidism.

The rearrangement uses TRBV18 and TRBJ2-3; TRBD2 matches 10 bases. V trimming: 5 bases; J trimming: 10 bases; junction bases outside the gene matches: 6. This CDR3 has 13 amino acids. CDR1 is KGHSH, CDR2 LQKENI, per germline. Here the CDR3 reads CASSYLAGGPQYF. CDR3 DNA sequence: TGTGCCAGCTCATACTTAGCGGGAGGCCCGCAGTATTTT.

This clonotype was recorded many times. V is TRBV11-2 and J is TRBJ1-1, with D tentatively TRBD1 (5 bases). Germline V gene data show CDR1 as SGHAT and CDR2 as FQNNGV. Trimming left V 1 base short and J 4 bases short, with 13 bases between. This CDR3 spans 15 amino acids. CDR3 sequence (DNA): TGTGCCAGCAGCTTAGTACCCGCGGGGGTCACTGAAGCTTTCTTT. Its protein product is CASSLVPAGVTEAFF.

This clonotype has at least ten counts. This chain uses TRBV19 with TRBJ1-1; 8 nucleotides line up with TRBD1. V dropped 10 bases and J dropped 9; count of bases not matched to a gene: 22. Germline V gene sequence: CDR1 LNHDA, CDR2 SQIVND (reference sequence). The CDR3 totals 16 residues. This chain's CDR3 is CATSPGGTGQDRKAFF. As DNA, the CDR3 is TGTGCCACCTCCCCTGGGGGGACGGGACAGGATAGGAAAGCTTTCTTT.

This clonotype appeared once. A much larger clonotype is one base distant, so this may be a read error. The V gene is TRBV7-9, the J gene TRBJ2-3; no clear D gene. This CDR3 region has 15 residues. Per germline, CDR1 SEHNR and CDR2 FQNEAQ (reference sequence). V was shortened by 5 bases and J by 7 bases, with 19 bases between the two germline ends. The CDR3 nucleotides are TGTGCCAGCAGCCTGGGTGATGGCGTCACGAATACGCAGTATTTT. It encodes CASSLGDGVTNTQYF.

Many counts were recorded for this clonotype. V usage is TRBV10-3 and J usage is TRBJ2-3; TRBD2 aligns across 14 bases. V lost 11 bases, J lost 3 bases, and 10 bases stayed unmatched. In germline, CDR1 is ENHRY, CDR2 SYGVKD. CDR3 length: 16 amino acids. This CDR3 reads CAALPGLAGVTDTQYF. The CDR3 coding sequence is TGTGCCGCCCTACCGGGACTAGCGGGAGTTACAGATACGCAGTATTTT.

This clonotype was counted only a few times. The chain carries TRBV24-1 and TRBJ1-2; TRBD1 is a possible D gene (5 bases). There are 14 residues in the CDR3. Germline V gene sequence: CDR1 KGHDR, CDR2 SFDVKD. With 4 bases removed from V and 0 bases from J, the gap between germline ends came to 8 bases. The CDR3, as DNA: TGTGCCACCAGTGAGACAGCTACTAACTATGGCTACACCTTC. Translation gives CATSETATNYGYTF.

This clonotype was counted only a few times. This chain uses TRBV7-9 with TRBJ1-5, with a tentative D call TRBD1 (6 bases). The V end was cut by 5 bases, the J end by 5 bases, with 10 bases between. CDR1 SEHNR and CDR2 FQNEAQ come from the germline V gene (reference sequence). CDR3 length: 13 amino acids. The CDR3 protein is CASSNRGDQPQHF. CDR3 nucleotides: TGTGCCAGCAGCAATAGGGGGGATCAGCCCCAGCATTTT.

The sample holds many counts of this clonotype. The chain couples TRBV7-3 to TRBJ2-3, with D maybe TRBD2 (7 bases). The CDR3 runs 15 residues. V was pared by 7 bases and J by 2 bases, with 16 bases between. Germline lookup yields CDR1 SGHTA and CDR2 FQGTGA. CDR3 bases: TGTGCCAGCACCTCGGGGGCGGGAGACACAGATACGCAGTATTTT. Translation gives CASTSGAGDTDTQYF.

The chain carries TRBV27 and TRBJ1-1; possible D gene TRBD1, 6 bases. Germline V gives CDR1 MNHEY, CDR2 SMNVEV (reference sequence). The CDR3 consists of 14 residues. Deletions cut 3 bases from V and 4 bases from J, with 12 bases between. The CDR3 is CASSFRRGTTEAFF. DNA for the CDR3: TGTGCCAGCAGTTTCCGAAGGGGGACCACTGAAGCTTTCTTT.

This sequence joins TRBV6-9 and TRBJ2-7; D unresolved. Germline V lookup: CDR1 MNHGY, CDR2 SVAAGI. Trimming cost V 0 bases and J 1 base, with 10 bases left between them. The CDR3 is made up of 15 amino acids. DNA for the CDR3: TGTGCCAGCAGTTATTCAGCTAGAATTTCCTACGAGCAGTACTTC. Translating gives CASSYSARISYEQYF.

There are many counts of this clonotype. CDR3 amino acids: CAISESGGRAVEQFF. The CDR3 DNA follows: TGTGCCATCAGTGAGTCTGGCGGGAGGGCCGTTGAGCAGTTCTTC. The gene calls are TRBV10-3 and TRBJ2-1; 9 nucleotides line up with TRBD2. This CDR3 is 15 amino acids long. V trimming: 0 bases; J trimming: 9 bases; junction bases outside the gene matches: 6. CDR1 ENHRY and CDR2 SYGVKD come from the germline V gene.

The CDR3 sequence: CASSVVVSGGPTDTQYF. CDR3 nucleotides: TGTGCCAGCAGCGTAGTTGTGTCGGGAGGGCCTACAGATACGCAGTATTTT. This chain joins TRBV9 and TRBJ2-3, with 8 bases identical to TRBD2. CDR1 is SGDLS and CDR2 is YYNGEE in the germline V gene. This CDR3 is built from 17 residues. V was pared by 0 bases and J by 3 bases, with 9 bases of the junction left unmatched.

The V and J genes are TRBV27 and TRBJ1-2, with TRBD1 matching over 8 bases. The CDR3 has 18 residues. Unmatched junction bases numbered 20, after V lost 6 bases and J lost 5 bases. In germline, CDR1 is MNHEY, CDR2 SMNVEV (reference sequence). CDR3 in amino acids: CASRTPGQVTQLGYGYTF. For the CDR3, the DNA is TGTGCCAGCAGGACCCCGGGACAGGTCACCCAATTAGGGTATGGCTACACCTTC.

The chain employs TRBV5-4 and TRBJ2-1; D gene uncertain. Trimming stripped 0 bases from V and 8 bases from J, with 9 bases between. This CDR3 comprises 13 residues. Germline V lookup: CDR1 SGHNT, CDR2 YYREEE (reference sequence). This CDR3 is CASSLEGRYEQFF. DNA for the CDR3: TGTGCCAGCAGCTTGGAGGGTCGGTATGAGCAGTTCTTC. Complete variable domain (other parts from reference TRBV5-4 and TRBJ2-1): ETGVTQSPTHLIKTRGQQVTLRCSSQSGHNTVSWYQQALGQGPQFIFQYYREEENGRGNFPPRFSGLQFPNYSSELNVNALELDDSALYLCASSLEGRYEQFFGPGTRLTVL.

This clonotype showed up many times. The chain joins TRBV10-3 to TRBJ2-3; no definite D call. The CDR3 is made up of 12 amino acids. The germline V gene has CDR1 ENHRY and CDR2 SYGVKD. V was shortened by 3 bases and J by 5 bases, with 6 bases between the two germline ends. CDR3 protein: CAISESVDTQYF. DNA of the CDR3: TGTGCCATCAGTGAAAGCGTAGATACGCAGTATTTT.

In this sample, this clonotype turned up many times. This sequence joins TRBV30 and TRBJ2-1, with D perhaps TRBD1 (6 bases). CDR3 length: 15 residues. CDR1 GTSNPN and CDR2 SVGIG come from the germline V gene (reference sequence). V lost 5 bases to trimming and J lost 8 bases, with 22 bases between them. CDR3 sequence reads: CAWDITQGRKDEQFF. Written as DNA, the CDR3 is TGTGCCTGGGATATTACACAGGGACGTAAGGATGAGCAGTTCTTC.

This clonotype was counted ten times or more. The rearrangement uses TRBV3-1 and TRBJ1-2; unclear D gene. Germline CDR1 is LGHDT and CDR2 is YNNKEL (reference sequence). This CDR3 is 13 amino acids long. Between the trimmed V and J ends, which lost 0 bases and 8 bases, there was a span of 10 bases. The CDR3 loop is CASSQEGIGGYTF. CDR3 DNA sequence: TGTGCCAGCAGCCAAGAAGGGATTGGGGGCTACACCTTC. Full variable domain (rest looked up from reference TRBV3-1 and TRBJ1-2): DTAVSQTPKYLVTQMGNDKSIKCEQNLGHDTMYWYKQDSKKFLKIMFSYNNKELIINETVPNRFSPKSPDKAHLNLHINSLELGDSAVYFCASSQEGIGGYTFGSGTRLTVV.

Points on this clonotype: This may be a read error, as it is one base from a much larger clone. The chain carries TRBV7-9 and TRBJ2-3; 7 bases line up with TRBD2. This CDR3 has 15 residues. Looked up from germline, CDR1 is SEHNR and CDR2 is FQNEAQ (reference sequence). The CDR3 bases are TGTGCCAGCAGCTTGTGGGAGGGCCAGGAAGATACGCGGTATTTT. The encoded protein is CASSLWEGQEDTRYF. Variable domain in full (rest from reference TRBV7-9 and TRBJ2-3): DTGVSQNPRHKITKRGQNVTFRCDPISEHNRLYWYRQTLGQGPEFLTYFQNEAQLEKSRLLSDRFSAERPKGSFSTLEIQRTEQGDSAMYLCASSLWEGQEDTRYFGPGTRLTVL.

This clonotype was recorded at least ten times. The V and J genes are TRBV2 and TRBJ2-7, with D perhaps assigned TRBD1 or TRBD2 (5 bases each). Germline CDR1 is SNHLY and CDR2 is FYNNEI. V lost 2 bases and J 7 bases, leaving 9 bases between the germline ends. The CDR3 has 12 amino acids. CDR3: CASSELGVEQYF. The CDR3 nucleotides read TGTGCCAGCAGTGAACTGGGGGTAGAGCAGTACTTC.

In this sample, this clonotype turned up a few times. The chain employs TRBV30 and TRBJ1-2, with 8 bases matching TRBD1. The germline V gene encodes CDR1 GTSNPN and CDR2 SVGIG (reference sequence). V trimming: 5 bases; J trimming: 2 bases; junction bases outside the gene matches: 4. The CDR3 has 13 residues. This CDR3 reads CAWRTGRNYGYTF. In DNA, the CDR3 is TGTGCCTGGCGGACAGGGAGGAACTATGGCTACACCTTC.